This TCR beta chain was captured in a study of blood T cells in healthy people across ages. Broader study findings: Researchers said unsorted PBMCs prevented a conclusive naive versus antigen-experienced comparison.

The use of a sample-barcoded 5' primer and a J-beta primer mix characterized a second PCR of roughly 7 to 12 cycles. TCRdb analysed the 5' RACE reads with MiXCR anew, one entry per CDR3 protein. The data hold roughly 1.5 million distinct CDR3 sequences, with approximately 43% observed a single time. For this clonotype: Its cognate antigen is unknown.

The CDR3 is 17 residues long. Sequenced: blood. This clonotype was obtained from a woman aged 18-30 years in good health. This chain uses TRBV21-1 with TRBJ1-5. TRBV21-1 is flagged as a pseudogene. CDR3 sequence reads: CASRHPTPAQTNQPQHF. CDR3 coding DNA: TGTGCCAGCCGACATCCTACCCCAGCACAGACGAATCAGCCCCAGCATTTT.